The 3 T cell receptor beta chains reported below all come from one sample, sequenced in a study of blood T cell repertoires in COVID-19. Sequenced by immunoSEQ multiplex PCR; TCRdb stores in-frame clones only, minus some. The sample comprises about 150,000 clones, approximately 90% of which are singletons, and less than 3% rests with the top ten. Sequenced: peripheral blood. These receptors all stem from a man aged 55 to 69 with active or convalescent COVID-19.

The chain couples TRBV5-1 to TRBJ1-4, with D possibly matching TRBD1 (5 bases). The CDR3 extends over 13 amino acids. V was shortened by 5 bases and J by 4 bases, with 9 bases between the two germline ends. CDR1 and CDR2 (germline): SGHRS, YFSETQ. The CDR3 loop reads CASRQVLNEKLFF. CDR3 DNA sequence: TGCGCCAGCAGACAGGTTCTTAATGAAAAACTGTTTTTT.

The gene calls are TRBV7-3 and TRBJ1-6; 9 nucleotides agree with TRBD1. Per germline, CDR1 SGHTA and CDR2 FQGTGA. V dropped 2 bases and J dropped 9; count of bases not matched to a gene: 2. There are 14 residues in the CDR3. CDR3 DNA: TGTGCCAGCAGCTTAGGGACAGGGACTTCACCCCTCCACTTT. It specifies CASSLGTGTSPLHF. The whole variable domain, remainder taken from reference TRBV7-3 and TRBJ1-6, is GAGVSQTPSNKVTEKGKYVELRCDPISGHTALYWYRQSLGQGPEFLIYFQGTGAADDSGLPNDRFFAVRPEGSVSTLKIQRTERGDSAVYLCASSLGTGTSPLHFGNGTRLTVT.

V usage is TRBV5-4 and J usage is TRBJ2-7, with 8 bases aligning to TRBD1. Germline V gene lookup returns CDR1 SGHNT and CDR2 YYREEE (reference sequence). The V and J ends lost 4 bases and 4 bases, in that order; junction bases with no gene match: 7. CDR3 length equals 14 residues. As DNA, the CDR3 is TGTGCCAGCAGCCTCGGACAGGGAAGTTACGAGCAGTACTTC. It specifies CASSLGQGSYEQYF.